This T cell receptor (beta chain) originates from a study of T cells after yellow fever vaccination. On the study more broadly: Fractions of low cell number were prepared using SMART-Seq v4 Ultra Low Input.

On this clonotype: The antigen remains unidentified.

Study findings and constraints: Post-booster reappearance was seen for most primary-vaccination clones (around 96% CD4, 75% to 90% CD8).

TCRdb itself ran the 5' RACE reads through MiXCR, one entry per CDR3 protein. The data contain 99,000 or so distinct CDR3 sequences, 5.8% of them singletons. Between the trimmed V and J ends, which lost 10 bases and 9 bases, there was a span of 16 bases. The CDR3 consists of 12 residues. Source: CD8+ T cells sorted from PBMCs, taken 10 days after the yellow fever booster vaccination. The TCR sequence derives from a man in his late teens or twenties who received the YFV17D yellow fever vaccine. This chain uses TRBV12-3 or TRBV12-4 with TRBJ2-1; D may match TRBD1 or TRBD2 (6 bases each). The DNA for the CDR3 is TGTGCCACCAGGAGGGGGGCGGCTGAGCAGTTCTTC. As protein: CATRRGAAEQFF.